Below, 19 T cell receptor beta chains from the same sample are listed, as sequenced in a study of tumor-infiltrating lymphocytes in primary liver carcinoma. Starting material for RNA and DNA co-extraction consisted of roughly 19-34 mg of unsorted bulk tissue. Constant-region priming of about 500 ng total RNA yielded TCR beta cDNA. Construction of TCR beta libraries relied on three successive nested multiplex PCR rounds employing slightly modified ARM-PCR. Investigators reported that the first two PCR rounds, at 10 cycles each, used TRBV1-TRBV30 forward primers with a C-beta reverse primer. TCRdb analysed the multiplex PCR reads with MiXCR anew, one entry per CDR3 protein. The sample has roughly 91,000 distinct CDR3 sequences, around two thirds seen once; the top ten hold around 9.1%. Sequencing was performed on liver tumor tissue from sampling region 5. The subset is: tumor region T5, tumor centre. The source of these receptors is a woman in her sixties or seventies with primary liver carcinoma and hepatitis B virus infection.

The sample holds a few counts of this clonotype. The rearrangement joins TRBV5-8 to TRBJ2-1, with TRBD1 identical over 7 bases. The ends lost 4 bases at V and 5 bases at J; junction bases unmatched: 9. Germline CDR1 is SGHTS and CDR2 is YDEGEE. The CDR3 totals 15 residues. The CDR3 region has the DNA TGTGCCAGCAGCCCCCGGACAGGAAGAAACAATGAGCAGTTCTTC. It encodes CASSPRTGRNNEQFF.

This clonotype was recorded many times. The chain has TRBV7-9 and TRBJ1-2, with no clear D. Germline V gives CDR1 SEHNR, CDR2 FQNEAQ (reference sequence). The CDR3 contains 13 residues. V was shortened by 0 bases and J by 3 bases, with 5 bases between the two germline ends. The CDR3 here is CASSLAPHYGYTF. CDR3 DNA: TGTGCCAGCAGCTTAGCACCCCACTATGGCTACACCTTC.

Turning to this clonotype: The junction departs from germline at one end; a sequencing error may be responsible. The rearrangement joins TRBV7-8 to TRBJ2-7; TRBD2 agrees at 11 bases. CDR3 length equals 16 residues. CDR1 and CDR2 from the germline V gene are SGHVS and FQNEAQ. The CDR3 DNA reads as TGTGCCAGCAACTCATCGGGACTAGCGGTTTACTACGAGCGGTACTTT. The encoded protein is CASNSSGLAVYYERYF.

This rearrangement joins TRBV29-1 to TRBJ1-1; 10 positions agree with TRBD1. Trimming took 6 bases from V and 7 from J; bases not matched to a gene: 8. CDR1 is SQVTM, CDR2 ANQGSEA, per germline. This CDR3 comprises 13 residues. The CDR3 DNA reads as TGCAGCGTGCTGACAGGGGGCGACATTGAAGCTTTCTTT. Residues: CSVLTGGDIEAFF.

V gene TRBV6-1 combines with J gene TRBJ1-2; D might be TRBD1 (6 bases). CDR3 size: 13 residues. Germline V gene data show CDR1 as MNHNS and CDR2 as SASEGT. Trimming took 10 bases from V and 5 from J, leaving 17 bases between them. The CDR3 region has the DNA TGTGCCAATAGCGAGGGGGGGGGATATGGCTACACCTTC. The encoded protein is CANSEGGGYGYTF.

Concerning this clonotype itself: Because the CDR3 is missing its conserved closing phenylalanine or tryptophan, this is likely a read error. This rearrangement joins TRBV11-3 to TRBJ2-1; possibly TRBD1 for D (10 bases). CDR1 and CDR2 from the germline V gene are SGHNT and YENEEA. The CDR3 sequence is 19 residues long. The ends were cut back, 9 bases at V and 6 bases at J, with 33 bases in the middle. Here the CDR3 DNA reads TGTGCCAGTAGCGCCGGACAGGGGGGACTAGCAGGAGGATTCAATGAGCAGTTCTCC. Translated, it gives CASSAGQGGLAGGFNEQFS.

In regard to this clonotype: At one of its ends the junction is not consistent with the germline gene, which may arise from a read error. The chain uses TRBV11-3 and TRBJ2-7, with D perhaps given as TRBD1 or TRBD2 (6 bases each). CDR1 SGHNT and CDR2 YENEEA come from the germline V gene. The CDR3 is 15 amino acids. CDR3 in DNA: TGTACCAGCAGCCTGAGGGGGGTTGAACCCTACGAGCAGTACTTC. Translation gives CTSSLRGVEPYEQYF.

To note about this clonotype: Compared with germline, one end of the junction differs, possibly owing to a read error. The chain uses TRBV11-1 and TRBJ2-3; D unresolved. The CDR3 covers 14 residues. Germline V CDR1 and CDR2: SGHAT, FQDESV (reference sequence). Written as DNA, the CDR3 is TGTGCCAACAGCTTATGGCAGAGCACAGAAACGCAGTATTTT. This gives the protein CANSLWQSTETQYF.

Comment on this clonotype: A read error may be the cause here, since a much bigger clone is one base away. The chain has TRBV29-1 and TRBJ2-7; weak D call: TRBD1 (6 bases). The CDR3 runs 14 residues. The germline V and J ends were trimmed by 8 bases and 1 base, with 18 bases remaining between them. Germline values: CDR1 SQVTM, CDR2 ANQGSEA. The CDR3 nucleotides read TGCAGCATCGCAGGACAGATCGGATCCTACGAGCAGTACTTC. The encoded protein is CSIAGQIGSYEQYF.

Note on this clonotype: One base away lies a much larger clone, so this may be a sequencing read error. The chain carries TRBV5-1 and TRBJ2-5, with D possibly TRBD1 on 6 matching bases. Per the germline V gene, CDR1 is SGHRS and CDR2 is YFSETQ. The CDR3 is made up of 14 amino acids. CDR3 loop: CARSSGQSTETQYF. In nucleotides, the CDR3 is TGCGCCAGAAGCTCAGGACAGTCAACGGAGACCCAGTACTTC.

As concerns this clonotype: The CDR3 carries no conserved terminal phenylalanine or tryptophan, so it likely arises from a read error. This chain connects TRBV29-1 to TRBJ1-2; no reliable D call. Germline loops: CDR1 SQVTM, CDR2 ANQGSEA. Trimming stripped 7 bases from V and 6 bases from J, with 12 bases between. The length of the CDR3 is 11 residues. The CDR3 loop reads CSAEGWDGYTS. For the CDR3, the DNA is TGCAGCGCTGAGGGATGGGATGGCTACACCTCC.

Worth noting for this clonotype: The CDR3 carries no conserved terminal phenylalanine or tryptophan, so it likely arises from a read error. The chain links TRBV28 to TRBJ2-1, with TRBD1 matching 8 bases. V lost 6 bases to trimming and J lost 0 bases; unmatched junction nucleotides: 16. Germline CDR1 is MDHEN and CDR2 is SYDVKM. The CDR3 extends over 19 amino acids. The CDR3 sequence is CASRPGQGRSRSSYNEQFL. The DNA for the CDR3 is TGTGCCAGCAGACCCGGACAGGGTCGAAGTCGGAGCTCCTACAATGAGCAGTTCCTC.

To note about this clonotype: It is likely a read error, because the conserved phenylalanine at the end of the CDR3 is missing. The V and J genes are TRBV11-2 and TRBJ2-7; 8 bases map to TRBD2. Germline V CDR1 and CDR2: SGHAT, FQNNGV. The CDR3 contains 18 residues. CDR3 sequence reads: CAISLDWVSLAGPYEQYI. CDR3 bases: TGTGCCATCAGCTTAGATTGGGTCAGTCTAGCGGGTCCCTATGAGCAGTACATC.

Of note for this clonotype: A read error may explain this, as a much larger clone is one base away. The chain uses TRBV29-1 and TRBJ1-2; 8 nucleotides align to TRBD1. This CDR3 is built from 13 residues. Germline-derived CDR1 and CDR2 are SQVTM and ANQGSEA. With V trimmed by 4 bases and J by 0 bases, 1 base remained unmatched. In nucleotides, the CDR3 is TGCAGCGTTGGGACAGGGACTAACTATGGCTACACCTTC. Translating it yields CSVGTGTNYGYTF.

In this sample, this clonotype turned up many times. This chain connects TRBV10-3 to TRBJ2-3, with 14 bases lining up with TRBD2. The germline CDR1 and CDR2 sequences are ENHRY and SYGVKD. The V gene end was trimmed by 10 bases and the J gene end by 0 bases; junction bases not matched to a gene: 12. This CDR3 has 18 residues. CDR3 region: CAKTGTSGSGISTDTQYF. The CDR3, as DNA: TGTGCCAAGACCGGGACTAGCGGGAGCGGTATTAGCACAGATACGCAGTATTTT.

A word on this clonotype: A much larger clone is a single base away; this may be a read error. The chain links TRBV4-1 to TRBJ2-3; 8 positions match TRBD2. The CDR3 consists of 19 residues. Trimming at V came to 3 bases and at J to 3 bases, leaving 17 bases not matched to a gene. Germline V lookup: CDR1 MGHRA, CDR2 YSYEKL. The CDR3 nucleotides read TGCGCCAGCAGCCAGCCCCCCTTAGTGTCGGAGCGGGAGACAGATACGCAGTATTTT. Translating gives CASSQPPLVSERETDTQYF.

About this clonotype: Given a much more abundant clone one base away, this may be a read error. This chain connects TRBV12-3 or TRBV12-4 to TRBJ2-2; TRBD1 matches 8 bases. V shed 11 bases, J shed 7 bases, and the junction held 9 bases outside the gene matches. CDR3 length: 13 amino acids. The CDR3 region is CAGQTGAGGELFF. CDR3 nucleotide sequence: TGTGCCGGTCAGACAGGGGCAGGCGGGGAGCTGTTTTTT.

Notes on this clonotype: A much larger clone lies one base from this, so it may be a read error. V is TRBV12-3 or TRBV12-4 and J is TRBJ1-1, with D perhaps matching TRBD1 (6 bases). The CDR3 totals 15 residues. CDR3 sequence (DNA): TGTACCAGCAGGCGAACTACAGGGTACAACACTGAAGCTTTCTTT. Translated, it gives CTSRRTTGYNTEAFF.

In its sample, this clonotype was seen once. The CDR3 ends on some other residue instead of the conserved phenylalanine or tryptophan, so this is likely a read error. CDR3 residues: CASSGQSYEQYL. The CDR3 coding sequence is TGTGCCAGCAGTGGACAAAGCTACGAGCAGTACCTC. The chain recombines TRBV6-5 with TRBJ2-7; tentatively, D is TRBD1 (5 bases). V dropped 5 bases and J dropped 3 bases, with 8 bases sitting between them. The germline CDR1 and CDR2 sequences are MNHEY and SVGAGI. The CDR3 sequence is 12 residues long.